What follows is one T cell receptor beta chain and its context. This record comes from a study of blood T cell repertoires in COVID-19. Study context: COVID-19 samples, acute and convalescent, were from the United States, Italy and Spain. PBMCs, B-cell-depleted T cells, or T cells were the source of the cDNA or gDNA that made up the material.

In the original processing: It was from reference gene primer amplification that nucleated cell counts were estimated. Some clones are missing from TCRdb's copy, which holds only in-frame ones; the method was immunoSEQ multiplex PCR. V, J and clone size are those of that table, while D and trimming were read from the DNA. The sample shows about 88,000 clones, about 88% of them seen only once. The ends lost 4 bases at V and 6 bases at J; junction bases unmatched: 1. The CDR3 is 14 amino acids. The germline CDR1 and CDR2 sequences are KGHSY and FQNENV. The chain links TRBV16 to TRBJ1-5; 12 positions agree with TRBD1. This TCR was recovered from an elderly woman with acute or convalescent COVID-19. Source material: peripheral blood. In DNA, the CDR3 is TGTGCCAGCAGCCGGGACAGGGGGCGTCAGCCCCAGCATTTT. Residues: CASSRDRGRQPQHF. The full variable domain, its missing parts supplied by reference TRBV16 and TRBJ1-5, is GEEVAQTPKHLVRGEGQKAKLYCAPIKGHSYVFWYQQVLKNEFKFLISFQNENVFDETGMPKERFSAKCLPNSPCSLEIQATKLEDSAVYFCASSRDRGRQPQHFGDGTRLSIL.